Sequencing of this T cell receptor (beta chain) was carried out in a study of blood T cell repertoires in COVID-19 (dated by TCRdb to 2019 to 2021). Background for the entire study: The collaborator samples originated in the United States, Italy and Spain and spanned the acute and convalescent phases of COVID-19. HLA class I and class II types, where available, came from metadata supplied by the sample provider rather than from assay-based typing. The material from the prospective study consisted of cDNA or gDNA derived from T cells, B-cell-depleted T cells, or PBMCs. The repertoires were made available in a free public database intended to serve as a resource for research on the immune response to SARS-CoV-2. Samples were obtained from the ongoing ImmuneRACE study (first 160 participants) and from about 1,300 subjects provided by 6 global collaborators. Deeply sampled blood TCRbeta repertoires from subjects exposed to, actively infected with, or recovered from COVID-19 were included in the dataset. A de-identified subject ID, COVID-19 status, age in years and sex were almost always included in the sample metadata.

Beyond this particular receptor, the publication reports: The quantity of clinical and demographic metadata differed by source and by participant and was supplied without curation.

With regard to this clone: Which antigen it targets is not known. No much larger clone is present one base from it, and per-base qualities are unavailable.

TCRbeta CDR3 regions were amplified from genomic DNA by means of the immunoSEQ Assay, a bias-controlled multiplex PCR. The authors processed their data as follows. Nucleated cell counts per sample were estimated from amplification of reference gene primers within the assay. Sequence reads were collapsed and filtered to measure the absolute abundance of every unique TCRbeta CDR3 rearrangement. Productive Simpson clonality was computed per sample as the square root of Simpson's diversity index over productive rearrangements. TCRdb limited this immuneACCESS table to in-frame rearrangements with V and J called. A share of clones is missing; checked studies link under half to unresolved V genes, and the rest is unexplained. The DNA was the basis for D and trimming; V, J and clone size are from that table. The table for this sample lists roughly 46,000 clones; roughly 88% of them were counted only once. More than 15% of the sample comes from the top ten.

The CDR3 starts with the cysteine, ends with the phenylalanine, and has 13 residues. Kept here is only the CDR3 DNA, which spans 39 bases and is read in frame from base 1. Per the germline V gene, SQVTM is the CDR1 and ANQGSEA is the CDR2. Trimming costs V 6 bases and J 0 bases, and their ends lie 8 bases apart. Collaborating institutions collected whole blood in K2EDTA tubes following their own protocols. For TCRbeta analysis, collaborators shipped samples as frozen whole blood, isolated PBMCs, or DNA extracted from either of those sample types. This receptor was identified in a human donor in a cohort sampled during active COVID-19. The donor label of this sample is uncertain. The sequencing input was peripheral blood. The chain uses TRBV29-1 and TRBJ1-4, with no confidently assigned D gene. The DNA is as follows: TGCAGCGTCCGACTCTCAACTAATGAAAAACTGTTTTTT. It specifies CSVRLSTNEKLFF. Joined to the reference TRBV29-1 and TRBJ1-4 proteins, this CDR3 gives the full variable domain: SAVISQKPSRDICQRGTSLTIQCQVDSQVTMMFWYRQQPGQSLTLIATANQGSEATYESGFVIDKFPISRPNLTFSTLTVSNMSPEDSSIYLCSVRLSTNEKLFFGSGTQLSVL.